What follows are 9 T cell receptor beta chains derived from one specimen sequenced in a study of T-cell reconstitution after alpha-beta-depleted transplantation in children. A TCRbeta library incorporating unique molecular identifiers was prepared. TCRdb independently ran MiXCR on the PCR reads; one entry per CDR3 protein. The data contain 750,000 to 950,000 distinct CDR3 sequences, 15% to 20% of them seen just once; the ten biggest clones take up under 6%. This material consisted of PBMCs, mostly from graft donor cells, taken 360 days after TCRalphabeta/CD19-depleted stem cell transplant. These receptors were taken from a male patient aged 10 to 17 who had a stem cell transplant for acute lymphoblastic leukemia, so the T cells may come from the graft donor.

The rearrangement joins TRBV5-6 to TRBJ1-2, with 8 nucleotides matching TRBD1. Germline values: CDR1 SGHDT, CDR2 YYEEEE. Trimming at V came to 5 bases and at J to 4 bases, leaving 10 bases not matched to a gene. The CDR3 has 15 amino acids. CDR3 bases: TGTGCCAGCAGAGCTGCCGGGACAGGATTCTATGGCTACACCTTC. Amino acids: CASRAAGTGFYGYTF.

This sequence joins TRBV7-3 and TRBJ2-1; 8 bases map to TRBD1. Germline V lookup: CDR1 SGHTA, CDR2 FQGTGA. This CDR3 is 16 amino acids long. J lost 0 bases, V lost 5 bases, and 6 bases had no gene match. The CDR3, as DNA: TGTGCCAGCAGCGCACGGACAGGGCTCTCCTACAATGAGCAGTTCTTC. Encoded protein: CASSARTGLSYNEQFF.

This rearrangement joins TRBV20-1 to TRBJ2-3, with D uncertain. The ends were cut back, 6 bases at V and 0 bases at J, with 13 bases in the middle. Germline lookup yields CDR1 DFQATT and CDR2 SNEGSKA (reference sequence). This CDR3 is 14 amino acids long. The CDR3 here is CSAVTPESTDTQYF. CDR3 bases: TGCAGTGCCGTAACCCCGGAGAGCACAGATACGCAGTATTTT.

This clonotype showed up just a few times. V gene TRBV5-1 combines with J gene TRBJ2-2; 7 bases map to TRBD2. Per germline, CDR1 SGHRS and CDR2 YFSETQ. There are 15 residues in the CDR3. V shed 4 bases and J 0 bases; nucleotides not matched to a gene: 3. The CDR3, as DNA: TGCGCCAGCAGCATTAGCGGGCCGAACACCGGGGAGCTGTTTTTT. It is translated as CASSISGPNTGELFF.

CDR3 residues: CATYRGRANTGELFF. The CDR3 region has the DNA TGTGCCACTTACCGCGGGAGGGCCAACACCGGGGAGCTGTTTTTT. J is TRBJ2-2 and V is TRBV5-6; 9 nucleotides agree with TRBD2. CDR1 SGHDT and CDR2 YYEEEE come from the germline V gene. The CDR3 contains 15 residues. Losses at the gene ends were 9 bases for V and 2 bases for J; bases not matched to a gene: 8.

This clonotype was recorded once. CDR3 amino acids: CASSLGLRTGGSTDTQYF. In nucleotides, the CDR3 is TGTGCCAGCAGCTTGGGTTTACGGACAGGGGGGAGCACAGATACGCAGTATTTT. The V call is TRBV5-5, the J call TRBJ2-3; 10 bases agree with TRBD1. CDR1 and CDR2 from the germline V gene are SGHKS and YYEKEE (reference sequence). Losses at the gene ends were 0 bases for V and 0 bases for J; bases not matched to a gene: 7. The CDR3 length is 18 residues.

The rearrangement uses TRBV12-3 or TRBV12-4 and TRBJ1-1; 11 bases match TRBD1. The CDR3 loop spans 14 amino acids. V shed 6 bases and J 5 bases; nucleotides not matched to a gene: 5. The CDR3 sequence: CASRGRDRGTEAFF. The CDR3 coding sequence is TGTGCCAGCAGGGGCCGGGACAGGGGGACTGAAGCTTTCTTT.

DNA for the CDR3: TGCGCCAGCAGTGAGGGACTCGAATCAAGCGGGGTACAGAGTAGCGATGAGCAGTTCTTC. This codes for CASSEGLESSGVQSSDEQFF. This rearrangement joins TRBV10-1 to TRBJ2-1, with 7 bases matching TRBD2. V dropped 2 bases and J dropped 8; count of bases not matched to a gene: 24. The CDR3 contains 20 residues. Germline-derived CDR1 and CDR2 are WNHNN and SYGVQD (reference sequence).

The gene calls are TRBV11-2 and TRBJ2-1; possibly TRBD2 for D (5 bases). The CDR3 consists of 15 residues. Between the trimmed V and J ends, which lost 4 bases and 8 bases, there was a span of 18 bases. Germline V gives CDR1 SGHAT, CDR2 FQNNGV. In nucleotides, the CDR3 is TGTGCCAGCAGCTCCGCCTCTCTACTAGTCCATGAGCAGTTCTTC. It is translated as CASSSASLLVHEQFF.